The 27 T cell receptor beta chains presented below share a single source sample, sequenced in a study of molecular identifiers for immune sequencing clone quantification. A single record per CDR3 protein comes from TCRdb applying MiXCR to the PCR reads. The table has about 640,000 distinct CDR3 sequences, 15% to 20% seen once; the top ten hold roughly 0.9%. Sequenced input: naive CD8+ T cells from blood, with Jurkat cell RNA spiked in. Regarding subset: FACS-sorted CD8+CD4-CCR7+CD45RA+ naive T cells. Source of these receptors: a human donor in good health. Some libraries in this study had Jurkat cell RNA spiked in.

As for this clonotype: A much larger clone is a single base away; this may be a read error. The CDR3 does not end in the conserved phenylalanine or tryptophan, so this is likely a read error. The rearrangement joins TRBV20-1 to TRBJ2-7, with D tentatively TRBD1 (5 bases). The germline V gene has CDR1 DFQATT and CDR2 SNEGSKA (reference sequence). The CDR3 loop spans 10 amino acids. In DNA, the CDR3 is TGCAGCGCAGGGCTATACGAGCAGTACCTC. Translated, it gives CSAGLYEQYL.

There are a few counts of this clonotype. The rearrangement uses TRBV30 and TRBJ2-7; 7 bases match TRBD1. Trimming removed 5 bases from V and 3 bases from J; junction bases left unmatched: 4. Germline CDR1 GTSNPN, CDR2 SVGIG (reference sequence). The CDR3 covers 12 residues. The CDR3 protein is CAWGRQGYEQYF. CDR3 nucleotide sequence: TGTGCCTGGGGGAGACAGGGCTACGAGCAGTACTTC.

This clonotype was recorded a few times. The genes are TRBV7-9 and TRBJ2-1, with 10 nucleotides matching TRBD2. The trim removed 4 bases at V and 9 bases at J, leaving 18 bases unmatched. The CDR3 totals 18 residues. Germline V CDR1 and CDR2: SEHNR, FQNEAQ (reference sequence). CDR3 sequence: CASSSIGGGLAGETEQFF. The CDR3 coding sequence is TGTGCCAGCAGCTCCATTGGGGGGGGGCTAGCGGGAGAGACTGAGCAGTTCTTC.

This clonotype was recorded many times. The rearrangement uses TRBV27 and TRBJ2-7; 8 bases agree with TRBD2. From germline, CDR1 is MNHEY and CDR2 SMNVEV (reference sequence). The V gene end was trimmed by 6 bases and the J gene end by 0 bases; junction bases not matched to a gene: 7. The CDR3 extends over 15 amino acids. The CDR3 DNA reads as TGTGCCAGCAGCTTGGCGAGCGGGGGCTCCTACGAGCAGTACTTC. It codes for CASSLASGGSYEQYF.

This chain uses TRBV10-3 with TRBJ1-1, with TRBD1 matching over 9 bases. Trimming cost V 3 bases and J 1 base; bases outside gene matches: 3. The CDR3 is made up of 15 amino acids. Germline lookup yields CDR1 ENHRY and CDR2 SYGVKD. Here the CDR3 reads CAISDGTGKNTEAFF. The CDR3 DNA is TGTGCCATCAGTGATGGGACAGGGAAGAACACTGAAGCTTTCTTT.

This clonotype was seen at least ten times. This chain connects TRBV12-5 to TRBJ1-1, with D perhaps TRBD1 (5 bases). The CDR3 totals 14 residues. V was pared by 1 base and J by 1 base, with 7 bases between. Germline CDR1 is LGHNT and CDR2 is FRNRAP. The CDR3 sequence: CASGLGGENTEAFF. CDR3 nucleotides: TGTGCTAGTGGTTTGGGAGGGGAGAACACTGAAGCTTTCTTT.

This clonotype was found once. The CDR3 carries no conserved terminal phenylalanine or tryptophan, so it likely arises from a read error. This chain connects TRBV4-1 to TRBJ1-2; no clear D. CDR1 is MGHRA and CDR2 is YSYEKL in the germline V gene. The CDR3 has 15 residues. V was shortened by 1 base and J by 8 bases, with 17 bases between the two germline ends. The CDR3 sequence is CASSQVSGTRSGYTL. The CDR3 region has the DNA TGCGCCAGCAGCCAAGTGTCGGGAACAAGGTCAGGCTACACCCTC.

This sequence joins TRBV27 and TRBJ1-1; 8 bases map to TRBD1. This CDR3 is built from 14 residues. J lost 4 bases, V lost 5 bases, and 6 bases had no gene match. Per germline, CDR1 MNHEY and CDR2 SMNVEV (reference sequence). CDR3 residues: CASSKDRAVTEAFF. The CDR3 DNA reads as TGTGCCAGCAGTAAGGACAGGGCGGTCACTGAAGCTTTCTTT.

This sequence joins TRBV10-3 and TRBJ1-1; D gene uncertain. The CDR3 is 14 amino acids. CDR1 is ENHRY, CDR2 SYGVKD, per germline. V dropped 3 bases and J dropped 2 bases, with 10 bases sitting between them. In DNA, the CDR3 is TGTGCCATCAGTGACTATGAAAAAAACACTGAAGCTTTCTTT. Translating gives CAISDYEKNTEAFF.

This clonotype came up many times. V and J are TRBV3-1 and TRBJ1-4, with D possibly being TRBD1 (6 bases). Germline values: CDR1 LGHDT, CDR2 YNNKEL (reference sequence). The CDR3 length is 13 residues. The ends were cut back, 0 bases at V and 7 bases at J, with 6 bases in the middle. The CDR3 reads CASSQEGGEKLFF. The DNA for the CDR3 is TGTGCCAGCAGCCAAGAAGGGGGTGAAAAACTGTTTTTT.

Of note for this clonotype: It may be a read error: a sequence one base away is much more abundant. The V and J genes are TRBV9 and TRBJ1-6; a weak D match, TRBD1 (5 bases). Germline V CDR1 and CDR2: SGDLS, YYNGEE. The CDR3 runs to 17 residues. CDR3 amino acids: CASSVDPYGTDNSLLHF. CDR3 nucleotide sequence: TGTGCCAGCAGCGTAGATCCATATGGGACGGATAATTCACTCCTCCACTTT.

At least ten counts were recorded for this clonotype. The CDR3 reads CASSIGAGSNQPQHF. The CDR3 DNA sequence: TGTGCCAGTAGTATAGGAGCTGGGAGCAATCAGCCCCAGCATTTT. The V call is TRBV19, the J call TRBJ1-5; D gene uncertain. V was shortened by 1 base and J by 1 base, with 8 bases between the two germline ends. CDR1 LNHDA and CDR2 SQIVND come from the germline V gene (reference sequence). The CDR3 length is 15 residues.

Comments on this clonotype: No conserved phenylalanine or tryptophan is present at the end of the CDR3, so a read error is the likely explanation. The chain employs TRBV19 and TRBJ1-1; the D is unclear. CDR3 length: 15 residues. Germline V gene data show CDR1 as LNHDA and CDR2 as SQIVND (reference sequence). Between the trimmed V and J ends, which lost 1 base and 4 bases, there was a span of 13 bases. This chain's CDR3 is CASSIAAGYLTEAFS. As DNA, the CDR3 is TGTGCCAGTAGTATAGCGGCTGGCTACCTCACTGAAGCTTTCTCT.

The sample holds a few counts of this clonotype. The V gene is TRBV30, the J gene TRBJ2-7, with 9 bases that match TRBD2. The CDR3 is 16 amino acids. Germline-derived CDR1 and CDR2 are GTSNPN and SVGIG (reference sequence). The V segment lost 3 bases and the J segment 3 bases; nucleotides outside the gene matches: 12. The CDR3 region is CAWRDRGGAGDYEQYF. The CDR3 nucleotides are TGTGCCTGGAGGGATCGCGGGGGGGCCGGTGACTACGAGCAGTACTTC.

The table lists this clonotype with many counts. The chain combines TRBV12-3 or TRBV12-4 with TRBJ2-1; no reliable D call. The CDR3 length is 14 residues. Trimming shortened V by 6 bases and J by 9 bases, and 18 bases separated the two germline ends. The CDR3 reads CASRPGLSRTEQFF. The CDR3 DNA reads TGTGCCAGCAGACCGGGCCTCAGTCGTACTGAGCAGTTCTTC.

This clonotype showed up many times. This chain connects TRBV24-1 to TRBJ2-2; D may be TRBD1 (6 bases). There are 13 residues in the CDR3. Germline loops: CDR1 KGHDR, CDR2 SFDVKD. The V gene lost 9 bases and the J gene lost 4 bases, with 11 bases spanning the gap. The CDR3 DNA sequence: TGTGCCACCCAGGGGATGAGCACCGGGGAGCTGTTTTTT. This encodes CATQGMSTGELFF.

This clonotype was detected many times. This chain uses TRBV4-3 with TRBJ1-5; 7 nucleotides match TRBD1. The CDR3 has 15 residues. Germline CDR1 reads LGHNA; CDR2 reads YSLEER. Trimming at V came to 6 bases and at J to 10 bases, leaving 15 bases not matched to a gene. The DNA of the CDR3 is TGCGCCAGCAGTCCGGGGACAGACCTTTTTGAACCCCAGCATTTT. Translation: CASSPGTDLFEPQHF.

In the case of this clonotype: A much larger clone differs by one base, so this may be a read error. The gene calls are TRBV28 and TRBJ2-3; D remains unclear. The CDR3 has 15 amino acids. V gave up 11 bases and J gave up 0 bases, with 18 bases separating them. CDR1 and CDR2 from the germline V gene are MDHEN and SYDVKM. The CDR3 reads CAAATLDPSTDTQYF. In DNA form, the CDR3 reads TGTGCCGCCGCAACCTTGGACCCAAGCACAGATACGCAGTATTTT.

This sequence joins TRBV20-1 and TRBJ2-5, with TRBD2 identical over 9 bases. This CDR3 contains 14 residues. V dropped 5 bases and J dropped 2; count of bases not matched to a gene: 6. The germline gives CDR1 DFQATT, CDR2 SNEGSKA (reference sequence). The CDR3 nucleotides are TGCAGTGCTCCTTGGCGGGAGGGACAAGAGACCCAGTACTTC. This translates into CSAPWREGQETQYF.

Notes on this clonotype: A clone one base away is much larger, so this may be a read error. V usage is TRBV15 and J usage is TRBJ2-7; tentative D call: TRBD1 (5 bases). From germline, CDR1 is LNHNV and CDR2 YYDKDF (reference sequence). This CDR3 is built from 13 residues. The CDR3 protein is CAASRSGYYEQYF. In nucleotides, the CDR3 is TGTGCCGCCAGCAGATCAGGGTACTACGAGCAGTACTTC. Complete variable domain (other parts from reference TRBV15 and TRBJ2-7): DAMVIQNPRYQVTQFGKPVTLSCSQTLNHNVMYWYQQKSSQAPKLLFHYYDKDFNNEADTPDNFQSRRPNTSFCFLDIRSPGLGDTAMYLCAASRSGYYEQYFGPGTRLTVT.

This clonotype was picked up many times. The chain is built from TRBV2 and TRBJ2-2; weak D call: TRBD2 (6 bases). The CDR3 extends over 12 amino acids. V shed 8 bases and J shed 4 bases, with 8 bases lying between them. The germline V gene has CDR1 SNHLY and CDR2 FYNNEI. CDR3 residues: CASSGVTGELFF. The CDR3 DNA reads TGTGCCAGCTCGGGGGTCACCGGGGAGCTGTTTTTT.

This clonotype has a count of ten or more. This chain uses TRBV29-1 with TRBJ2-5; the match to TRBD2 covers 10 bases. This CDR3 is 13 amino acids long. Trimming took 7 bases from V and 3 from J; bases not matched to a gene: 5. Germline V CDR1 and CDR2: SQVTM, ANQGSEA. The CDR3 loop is CSGSLAGKETQYF. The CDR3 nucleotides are TGCAGCGGATCACTAGCGGGGAAAGAGACCCAGTACTTC.

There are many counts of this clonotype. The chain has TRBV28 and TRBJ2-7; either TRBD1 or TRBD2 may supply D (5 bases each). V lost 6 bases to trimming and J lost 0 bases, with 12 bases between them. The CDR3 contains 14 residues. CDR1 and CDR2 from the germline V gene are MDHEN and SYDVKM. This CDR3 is CASRRSGTSYEQYF. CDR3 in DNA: TGTGCCAGCAGAAGATCGGGGACCTCCTACGAGCAGTACTTC.

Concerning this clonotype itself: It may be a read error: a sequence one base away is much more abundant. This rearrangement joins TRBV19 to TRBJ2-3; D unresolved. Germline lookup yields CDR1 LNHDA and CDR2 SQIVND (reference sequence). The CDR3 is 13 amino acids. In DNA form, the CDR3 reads TGTGTCAGTAGTATGCTGGGATTAGATACGCAGTATTTT. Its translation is CVSSMLGLDTQYF.

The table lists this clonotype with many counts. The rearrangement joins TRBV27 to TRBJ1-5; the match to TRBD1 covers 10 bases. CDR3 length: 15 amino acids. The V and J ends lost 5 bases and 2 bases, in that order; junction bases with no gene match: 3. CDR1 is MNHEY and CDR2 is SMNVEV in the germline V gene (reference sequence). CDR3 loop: CASSVGTGGNQPQHF. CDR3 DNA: TGTGCCAGCAGTGTCGGGACAGGGGGCAATCAGCCCCAGCATTTT.

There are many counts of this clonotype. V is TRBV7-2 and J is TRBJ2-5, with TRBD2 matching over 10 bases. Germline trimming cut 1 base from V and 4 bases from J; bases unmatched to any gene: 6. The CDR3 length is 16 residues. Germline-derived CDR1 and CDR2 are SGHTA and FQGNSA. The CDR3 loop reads CASSLEFLAGVETQYF. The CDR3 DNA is TGTGCCAGCAGCTTAGAGTTTCTAGCGGGGGTAGAGACCCAGTACTTC. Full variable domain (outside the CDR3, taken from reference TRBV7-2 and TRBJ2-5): GAGVSQSPSNKVTEKGKDVELRCDPISGHTALYWYRQSLGQGLEFLIYFQGNSAPDKSGLPSDRFSAERTGGSVSTLTIQRTQQEDSAVYLCASSLEFLAGVETQYFGPGTRLLVL.

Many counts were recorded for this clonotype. The DNA of the CDR3 is TGTGCCAGCAGCTTAGTCCACACATTTCCGAACACTGAAGCTTTCTTT. Protein product: CASSLVHTFPNTEAFF. The chain has TRBV7-9 and TRBJ1-1, with unresolved D. CDR1 is SEHNR, CDR2 FQNEAQ, per germline (reference sequence). V was cut by 1 base and J by 1 base, with 13 bases left in between. The CDR3 has 16 amino acids.